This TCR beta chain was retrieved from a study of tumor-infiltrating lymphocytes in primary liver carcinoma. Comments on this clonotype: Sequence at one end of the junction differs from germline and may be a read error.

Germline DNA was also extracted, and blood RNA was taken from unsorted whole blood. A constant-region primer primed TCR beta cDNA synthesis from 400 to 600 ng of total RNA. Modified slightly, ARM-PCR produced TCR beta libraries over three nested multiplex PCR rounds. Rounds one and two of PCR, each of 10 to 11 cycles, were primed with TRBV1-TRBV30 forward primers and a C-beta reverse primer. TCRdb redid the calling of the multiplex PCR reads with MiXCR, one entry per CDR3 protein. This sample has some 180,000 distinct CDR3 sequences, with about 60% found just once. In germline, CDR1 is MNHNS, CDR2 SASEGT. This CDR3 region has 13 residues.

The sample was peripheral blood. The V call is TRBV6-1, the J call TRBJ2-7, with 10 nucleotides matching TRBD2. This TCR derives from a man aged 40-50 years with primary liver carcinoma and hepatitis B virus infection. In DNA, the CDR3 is TGTACCAGCAGGAGGGGACTAGCGAACGAGCAGTACTTC. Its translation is CTSRRGLANEQYF.